One and the same sample provided the 17 T cell receptor beta chains below, sequenced in a study of shared clonotypes between healthy human individuals. TCRdb's copy holds only in-frame clones and misses some; the assay was immunoSEQ multiplex PCR. The sample has around 2,000,000 clones, about 95% seen once; the top ten hold about 1.1%. Naivety among CD8 cells was defined by CD45RO negativity and positive CCR7 selection, thereby excluding terminally differentiated effector memory CD45RA+ cells. Sequenced: naive CD8+ T cells sorted from blood. These receptors came from a man in his late teens or twenties in good health.

To note about this clone: The same CDR3 is also encoded by other DNA sequences in this sample. The chain couples TRBV10-3 to TRBJ2-5; D unclear. Germline V gives CDR1 ENHRY, CDR2 SYGVKD. The CDR3 sequence is 11 residues long. The germline V and J ends were trimmed by 2 bases and 5 bases, with 3 bases remaining between them. CDR3 sequence reads: CAISEGETQYF. CDR3 sequence (DNA): TGTGCCATCAGTGAGGGTGAGACCCAGTACTTC.

This clone occurred once. The chain is built from TRBV12-5 and TRBJ1-5; a weak D match, TRBD1 (5 bases). The V end lost 0 bases, the J end lost 5 bases, and 32 bases lay between the germline ends. The germline gives CDR1 LGHNT, CDR2 FRNRAP. This CDR3 comprises 22 residues. CDR3 nucleotides: TGTGCTAGTGGTTTGGTACTTTGGGGCGACCCGGGGACGGCCCTAGGGGATCAGCCCCAGCATTTT. This encodes CASGLVLWGDPGTALGDQPQHF.

Notes on this clone: Other nucleotide sequences from this sample produce the same CDR3. The rearrangement uses TRBV27 and TRBJ2-7; the match to TRBD1 covers 7 bases. With V trimmed by 6 bases and J by 0 bases, 5 bases remained unmatched. The CDR3 is 14 amino acids. Germline V lookup: CDR1 MNHEY, CDR2 SMNVEV (reference sequence). The CDR3 DNA follows: TGTGCCAGCAGCCCCGGGACAGCCTCCTACGAGCAGTACTTC. Translating gives CASSPGTASYEQYF.

This chain links TRBV28 with TRBJ1-4, with D possibly TRBD1 on 5 matching bases. Germline CDR1 MDHEN, CDR2 SYDVKM. The CDR3 has 14 amino acids. V was trimmed by 3 bases and J by 8 bases, leaving 13 bases between them. The CDR3 bases are TGTGCCAGCAGTTTCCCGACAGTAGGCGAAAAACTGTTTTTT. As protein: CASSFPTVGEKLFF. The full variable domain, completed using reference TRBV28 and TRBJ1-4, is DVKVTQSSRYLVKRTGEKVFLECVQDMDHENMFWYRQDPGLGLRLIYFSYDVKMKEKGDIPEGYSVSREKKERFSLILESASTNQTSMYLCASSFPTVGEKLFFGSGTQLSVL.

The rearrangement uses TRBV7-2 and TRBJ2-4; D call uncertain. The CDR3 is 12 residues long. Germline V lookup: CDR1 SGHTA, CDR2 FQGNSA. V dropped 5 bases and J dropped 7 bases, with 9 bases sitting between them. As DNA, the CDR3 is TGTGCCAGCAGCCCCACGTCGAACATTCAGTACTTC. Its translation is CASSPTSNIQYF. Combining the CDR3 with reference TRBV7-2 and TRBJ2-4 gives the whole variable domain GAGVSQSPSNKVTEKGKDVELRCDPISGHTALYWYRQSLGQGLEFLIYFQGNSAPDKSGLPSDRFSAERTGGSVSTLTIQRTQQEDSAVYLCASSPTSNIQYFGAGTRLSVL.

The V gene is TRBV7-9, the J gene TRBJ2-3, with D unresolved. This CDR3 comprises 12 residues. Deletions cut 5 bases from V and 7 bases from J, with 10 bases between. Germline V gives CDR1 SEHNR, CDR2 FQNEAQ (reference sequence). The CDR3 sequence is CASSLPHHTQYF. The CDR3 nucleotides read TGTGCCAGCAGCCTACCTCATCATACGCAGTATTTT.

V usage is TRBV7-2 and J usage is TRBJ1-6; TRBD1 matches at 9 bases. J was trimmed by 8 bases and V by 1 base; bases with no gene match: 6. Germline-derived CDR1 and CDR2 are SGHTA and FQGNSA. The length of the CDR3 is 16 residues. The CDR3 region is CASSLVTGGEDSPLHF. CDR3 coding DNA: TGTGCCAGCAGCTTAGTAACAGGGGGCGAGGATTCACCCCTCCACTTT. The full variable domain, rest sourced from reference TRBV7-2 and TRBJ1-6, is GAGVSQSPSNKVTEKGKDVELRCDPISGHTALYWYRQSLGQGLEFLIYFQGNSAPDKSGLPSDRFSAERTGGSVSTLTIQRTQQEDSAVYLCASSLVTGGEDSPLHFGNGTRLTVT.

The chain links TRBV9 to TRBJ1-2, with 8 bases aligning to TRBD1. Germline trimming cut 0 bases from V and 3 bases from J; bases unmatched to any gene: 4. Germline lookup yields CDR1 SGDLS and CDR2 YYNGEE. There are 15 residues in the CDR3. The DNA for the CDR3 is TGTGCCAGCAGCGTAGGAGTGGACAGGGACTATGGCTACACCTTC. Translated, it gives CASSVGVDRDYGYTF.

The chain employs TRBV4-3 and TRBJ2-3; D gene ambiguous. Germline loops: CDR1 LGHNA, CDR2 YSLEER. The V and J ends lost 0 bases and 4 bases respectively, with 8 bases between them. This CDR3 comprises 14 residues. For the CDR3, the DNA is TGCGCCAGCAGCCAAGATCTGCTGTCAGATACGCAGTATTTT. Protein product: CASSQDLLSDTQYF.

The chain is built from TRBV15 and TRBJ1-2, with 7 bases that match TRBD1. CDR1 is LNHNV, CDR2 YYDKDF, per germline (reference sequence). With V trimmed by 5 bases and J by 3 bases, 12 bases remained unmatched. The CDR3 consists of 16 residues. CDR3 coding DNA: TGTGCCACCAGCCCCCTCCCTATCGACAGGGACTATGGCTACACCTTC. Protein product: CATSPLPIDRDYGYTF.

The rearrangement links TRBV5-1 to TRBJ2-5; 8 bases agree with TRBD1. The germline CDR1 and CDR2 sequences are SGHRS and YFSETQ. The trim removed 4 bases at V and 5 bases at J, leaving 7 bases unmatched. The CDR3 contains 14 residues. In DNA form, the CDR3 reads TGCGCCAGCAGCCCTGGACAGGGATGGGAGACCCAGTACTTC. Protein sequence: CASSPGQGWETQYF.

This sequence joins TRBV4-3 and TRBJ2-2; D may be TRBD1 (5 bases). The CDR3 spans 13 residues. The V gene lost 4 bases and the J gene lost 3 bases, with 6 bases spanning the gap. Germline V lookup: CDR1 LGHNA, CDR2 YSLEER. This chain's CDR3 is CASSLGDTGELFF. CDR3 DNA sequence: TGCGCCAGCAGCCTAGGGGACACCGGGGAGCTGTTTTTT.

The rearrangement uses TRBV9 and TRBJ1-2, with TRBD1 matching over 10 bases. The germline gives CDR1 SGDLS, CDR2 YYNGEE. This CDR3 contains 16 residues. V lost 0 bases to trimming and J lost 2 bases; unmatched junction nucleotides: 4. The CDR3 DNA reads as TGTGCCAGCAGCGTAGCAAGGGACAGGGGAAACTATGGCTACACCTTC. Translation gives CASSVARDRGNYGYTF.

The V and J genes are TRBV6-6 and TRBJ2-1; TRBD1 might be the D (6 bases). V was pared by 4 bases and J by 9 bases, with 10 bases between. The CDR3 sequence is 12 residues long. Germline V gene lookup returns CDR1 MNHNY and CDR2 SVGAGI (reference sequence). CDR3 sequence (DNA): TGTGCCAGCAGTTTGACCAGGGGTGAGCAGTTCTTC. Protein product: CASSLTRGEQFF.

The rearrangement uses TRBV7-9 and TRBJ2-3, with D maybe TRBD2 (6 bases). CDR1 and CDR2 from the germline V gene are SEHNR and FQNEAQ (reference sequence). The CDR3 totals 16 residues. Trimming took off 1 base at V and 0 bases at J, with 11 bases between the two ends. In DNA, the CDR3 is TGTGCCAGCAGCTTAGGAATAGCGGAAAGCACAGATACGCAGTATTTT. Amino acids: CASSLGIAESTDTQYF.

The V call is TRBV11-2, the J call TRBJ2-5, with D hard to call. CDR1 SGHAT and CDR2 FQNNGV come from the germline V gene. The CDR3 spans 16 residues. With 1 base removed from V and 5 bases from J, the gap between germline ends came to 17 bases. CDR3 in DNA: TGTGCCAGCAGCTTAGCCGAGACTGCTGTCGGGGAGACCCAGTACTTC. Translation gives CASSLAETAVGETQYF.

The chain carries TRBV6-6 and TRBJ1-1; weak D call: TRBD1 (6 bases). The CDR3 loop spans 12 amino acids. Between the trimmed V and J ends, which lost 10 bases and 11 bases, there was a span of 20 bases. In germline, CDR1 is MNHNY, CDR2 SVGAGI (reference sequence). CDR3 DNA: TGTGCCACTCAAAGGGGGGGCGATGGCGCTTTCTTT. Protein: CATQRGGDGAFF.